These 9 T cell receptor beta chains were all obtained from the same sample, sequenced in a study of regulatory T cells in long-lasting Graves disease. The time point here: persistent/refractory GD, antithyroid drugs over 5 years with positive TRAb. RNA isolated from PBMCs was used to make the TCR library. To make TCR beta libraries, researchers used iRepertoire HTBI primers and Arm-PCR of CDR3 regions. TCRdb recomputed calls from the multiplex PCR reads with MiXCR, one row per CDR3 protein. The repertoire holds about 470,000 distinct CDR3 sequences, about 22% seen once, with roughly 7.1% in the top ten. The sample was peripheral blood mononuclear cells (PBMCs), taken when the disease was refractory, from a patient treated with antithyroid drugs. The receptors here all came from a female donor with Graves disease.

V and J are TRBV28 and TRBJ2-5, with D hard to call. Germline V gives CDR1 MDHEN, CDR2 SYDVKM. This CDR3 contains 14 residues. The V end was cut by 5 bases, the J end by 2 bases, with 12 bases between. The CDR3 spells CASSDLVFQETQYF. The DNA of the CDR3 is TGTGCCAGCAGTGACCTAGTATTTCAAGAGACCCAGTACTTC.

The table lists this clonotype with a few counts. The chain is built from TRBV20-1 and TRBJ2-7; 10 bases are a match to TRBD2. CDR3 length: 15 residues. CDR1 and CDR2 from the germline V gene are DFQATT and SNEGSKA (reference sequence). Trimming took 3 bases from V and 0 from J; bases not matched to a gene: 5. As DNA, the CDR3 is TGCAGTGCTAGTAGTACTAGCGGGGTCTCCTACGAGCAGTACTTC. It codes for CSASSTSGVSYEQYF.

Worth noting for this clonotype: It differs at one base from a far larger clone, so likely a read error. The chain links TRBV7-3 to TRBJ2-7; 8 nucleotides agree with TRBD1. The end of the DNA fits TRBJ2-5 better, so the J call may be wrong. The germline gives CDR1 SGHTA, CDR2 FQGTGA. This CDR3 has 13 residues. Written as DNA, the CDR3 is TGTGCCAGCAGCCCAGGGGGCGCGGAGACCCAGTACTTC. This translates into CASSPGGAETQYF.

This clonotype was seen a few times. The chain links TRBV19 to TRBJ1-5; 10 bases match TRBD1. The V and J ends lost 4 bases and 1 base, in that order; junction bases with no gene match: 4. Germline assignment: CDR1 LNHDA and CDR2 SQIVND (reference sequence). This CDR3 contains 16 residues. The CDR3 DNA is TGTGCCAGTAGTAGGGACAGGGGACGGAGCAATCAGCCCCAGCATTTT. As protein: CASSRDRGRSNQPQHF.

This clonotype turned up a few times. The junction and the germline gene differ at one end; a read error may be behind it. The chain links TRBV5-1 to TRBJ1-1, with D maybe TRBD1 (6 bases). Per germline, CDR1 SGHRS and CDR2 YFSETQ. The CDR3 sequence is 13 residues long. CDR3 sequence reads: CASSLAGATGAFF. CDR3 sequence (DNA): TGCGCCAGCAGCTTGGCGGGGGCCACTGGAGCTTTCTTT.

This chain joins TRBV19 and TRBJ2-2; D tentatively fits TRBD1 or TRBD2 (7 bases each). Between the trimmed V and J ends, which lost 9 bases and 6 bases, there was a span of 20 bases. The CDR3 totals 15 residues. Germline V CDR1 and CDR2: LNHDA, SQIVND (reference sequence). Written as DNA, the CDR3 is TGTGCCAGCCTGCGAGCGGGGACAGACCCCGGGGAGCTGTTTTTT. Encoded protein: CASLRAGTDPGELFF.

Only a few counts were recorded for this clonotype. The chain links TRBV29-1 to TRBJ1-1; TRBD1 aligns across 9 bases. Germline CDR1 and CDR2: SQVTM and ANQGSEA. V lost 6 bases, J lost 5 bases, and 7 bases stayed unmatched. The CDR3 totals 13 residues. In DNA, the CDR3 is TGCAGCGTCACAACAGGGGGCGATACTGAAGCTTTCTTT. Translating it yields CSVTTGGDTEAFF.

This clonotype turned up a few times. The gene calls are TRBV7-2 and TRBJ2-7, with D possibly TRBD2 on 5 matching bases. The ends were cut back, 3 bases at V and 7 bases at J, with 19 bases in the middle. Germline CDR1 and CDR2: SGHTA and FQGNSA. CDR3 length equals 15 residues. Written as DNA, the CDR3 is TGTGCCAGCAGCTTGTGGACTGGACCTGGCGGTGAGCAGTACTTC. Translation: CASSLWTGPGGEQYF. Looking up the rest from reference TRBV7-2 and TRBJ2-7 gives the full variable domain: GAGVSQSPSNKVTEKGKDVELRCDPISGHTALYWYRQSLGQGLEFLIYFQGNSAPDKSGLPSDRFSAERTGGSVSTLTIQRTQQEDSAVYLCASSLWTGPGGEQYFGPGTRLTVT.

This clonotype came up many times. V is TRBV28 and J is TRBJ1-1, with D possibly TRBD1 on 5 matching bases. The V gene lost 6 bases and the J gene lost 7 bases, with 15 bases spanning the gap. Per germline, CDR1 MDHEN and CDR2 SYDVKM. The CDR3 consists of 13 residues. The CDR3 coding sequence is TGTGCCAGCAGCCTTTACGGGACCGTTGAAGCTTTCTTT. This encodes CASSLYGTVEAFF.